The TCR beta chain described here comes from a study of cytomegalovirus exposure and HLA in healthy donors. Study-wide results and limits: High specificity and sensitivity for cytomegalovirus status were reported for the classifier. TCR clusters originating in the first cohort tended to co-occur in the roughly 120 validation repertoires, according to a later analysis.

The donors were part of the validation cohort, which consisted of over a hundred subjects and was separate from the first cohort of under 850 subjects. The method was immunoSEQ multiplex PCR; TCRdb's version includes in-frame clones alone and lacks a portion of them. Found here are around 150,000 clones, just under 85% of them singletons; the top ten hold around 2.4%. A word on this clone: Its antigen remains unknown.

V dropped 5 bases and J dropped 5; count of bases not matched to a gene: 6. Per germline, CDR1 SGHTA and CDR2 FQGNSA. This CDR3 has 14 amino acids. The rearrangement joins TRBV7-2 to TRBJ1-1; TRBD1 aligns across 9 bases. The sequence came from a man aged 30-40 years in good health and CMV-seropositive. The source material was PBMCs. The CDR3 is CASSPWTGVTEAFF. The CDR3 DNA follows: TGTGCCAGCAGCCCTTGGACAGGGGTAACTGAAGCTTTCTTT.